These 14 T cell receptor beta chains were all obtained from the same sample, sequenced in a study of T cell repertoires in cytomegalovirus infection. No antigens are known for them. Using its own MiXCR run on the reads, TCRdb lists one record per CDR3 protein. Of about half a million distinct CDR3 sequences listed, about 33% are singletons. Sequenced here: cultured PBMCs, sampled from culture after CMV antigen stimulation. The origin of the receptors is a human donor in good health (CMV status not recorded). Some clones in this sample may be carry-over from other donors' samples.

This clonotype was counted many times. This rearrangement joins TRBV7-2 to TRBJ1-5, with D tentatively TRBD1 (5 bases). The germline V and J ends were trimmed by 2 bases and 1 base, with 12 bases remaining between them. Germline lookup yields CDR1 SGHTA and CDR2 FQGNSA. The CDR3 sequence is 16 residues long. The CDR3 sequence is CASSLFARGSNQPQHF. The DNA of the CDR3 is TGTGCCAGCAGCTTATTCGCCCGGGGGAGCAATCAGCCCCAGCATTTT.

This clonotype was detected only a few times. This chain joins TRBV7-3 and TRBJ2-1, with TRBD1 as a possible D gene (6 bases). Germline-derived CDR1 and CDR2 are SGHTA and FQGTGA. V was cut by 3 bases and J by 9 bases, with 15 bases left in between. The CDR3 length is 14 residues. CDR3 sequence reads: CASSLGALGGEQFF. In DNA, the CDR3 is TGTGCCAGCAGCTTGGGGGCCCTCGGTGGTGAGCAGTTCTTC.

This clonotype was counted only a few times. The gene calls are TRBV7-2 and TRBJ2-2, with 8 bases aligning to TRBD1. The CDR3 has 17 amino acids. J gave up 3 bases and V 5 bases, and 11 bases lay outside the gene matches. The germline gives CDR1 SGHTA, CDR2 FQGNSA. This CDR3 reads CASSQPTTGADTGELFF. Here the CDR3 DNA reads TGTGCCAGCAGCCAACCGACGACAGGGGCCGACACCGGGGAGCTGTTTTTT.

This clonotype was seen more than once but under ten times. The chain links TRBV10-2 to TRBJ2-1; D possibly corresponds to TRBD2 (6 bases). Looked up from germline, CDR1 is WSHSY and CDR2 is SAAADI. The V gene lost 7 bases and the J gene lost 0 bases, with 16 bases spanning the gap. The CDR3 contains 16 residues. The CDR3 coding sequence is TGCGCCAGCAAGCCAGCGGGCCACCTCTCCTACAATGAGCAGTTCTTC. Amino acids: CASKPAGHLSYNEQFF.

This clonotype turned up a few times. V is TRBV5-1 and J is TRBJ2-2, with 9 bases that match TRBD2. This CDR3 is 19 amino acids long. Germline V CDR1 and CDR2: SGHRS, YFSETQ. With V trimmed by 0 bases and J by 1 base, 10 bases remained unmatched. DNA for the CDR3: TGCGCCAGCAGCTTGGTTGGTAGCGGGAGCCTCGGGAACACCGGGGAGCTGTTTTTT. It codes for CASSLVGSGSLGNTGELFF. The whole variable domain, remainder taken from reference TRBV5-1 and TRBJ2-2, is KAGVTQTPRYLIKTRGQQVTLSCSPISGHRSVSWYQQTPGQGLQFLFEYFSETQRNKGNFPGRFSGRQFSNSRSEMNVSTLELGDSALYLCASSLVGSGSLGNTGELFFGEGSRLTVL.

This clonotype was recorded a few times. This chain joins TRBV7-8 and TRBJ2-7, with a tentative D call TRBD2 (5 bases). Germline CDR1 SGHVS, CDR2 FQNEAQ. V was pared by 3 bases and J by 0 bases, with 9 bases between. The CDR3 contains 14 residues. CDR3 nucleotide sequence: TGTGCCAGCAGCTTGGCAGGACTCTCCTACGAGCAGTACTTC. It specifies CASSLAGLSYEQYF.

The gene calls are TRBV3-1 and TRBJ2-7; D unclear. The germline gives CDR1 LGHDT, CDR2 YNNKEL (reference sequence). The CDR3 runs to 16 residues. Trimming took off 6 bases at V and 0 bases at J, with 18 bases between the two ends. CDR3 coding DNA: TGTGCCAGCAGTCACCCCACATCGAAGAGCTCCTACGAGCAGTACTTC. Its protein product is CASSHPTSKSSYEQYF.

The V gene is TRBV18, the J gene TRBJ2-2, with D unresolved. CDR3 length: 13 residues. Germline V gene sequence: CDR1 KGHSH, CDR2 LQKENI. With 7 bases removed from V and 0 bases from J, the gap between germline ends came to 6 bases. This CDR3 is CASFGANTGELFF. For the CDR3, the DNA is TGTGCCAGCTTCGGCGCGAACACCGGGGAGCTGTTTTTT.

This clonotype was seen only a few times. V and J are TRBV7-2 and TRBJ2-1, with D unresolved. The V end lost 3 bases, the J end lost 9 bases, and 18 bases lay between the germline ends. The CDR3 is made up of 15 amino acids. Germline loops: CDR1 SGHTA, CDR2 FQGNSA. DNA for the CDR3: TGTGCCAGCAGCTTTGGGCCCACCGGCCGTGCTGAGCAGTTCTTC. This encodes CASSFGPTGRAEQFF.

The chain carries TRBV7-2 and TRBJ2-5; 11 nucleotides match TRBD2. This CDR3 is 17 amino acids long. With V trimmed by 3 bases and J by 5 bases, 11 bases remained unmatched. The germline V gene has CDR1 SGHTA and CDR2 FQGNSA. CDR3 nucleotides: TGTGCCAGCAGCTTTGAGACTAGCGGGATCAGGGCGGAGACCCAGTACTTC. It is translated as CASSFETSGIRAETQYF. The variable domain in full, completed from reference TRBV7-2 and TRBJ2-5, reads GAGVSQSPSNKVTEKGKDVELRCDPISGHTALYWYRQSLGQGLEFLIYFQGNSAPDKSGLPSDRFSAERTGGSVSTLTIQRTQQEDSAVYLCASSFETSGIRAETQYFGPGTRLLVL.

The rearrangement uses TRBV18 and TRBJ2-1; D is tentatively TRBD1 or TRBD2 (5 bases each). CDR1 and CDR2 from the germline V gene are KGHSH and LQKENI. Trimming took 4 bases from V and 5 from J, leaving 30 bases between them. The CDR3 length is 20 residues. The CDR3 DNA is TGTGCCAGCTCACTAGTCGGAGACCTAAAGGGACGAAGCACCGACAATGAGCAGTTCTTC. This translates into CASSLVGDLKGRSTDNEQFF.

The chain is built from TRBV5-4 and TRBJ2-7, with 10 bases fitting TRBD2. CDR1 and CDR2 from the germline V gene are SGHNT and YYREEE (reference sequence). J gave up 5 bases and V 1 base, and 6 bases lay outside the gene matches. There are 15 residues in the CDR3. For the CDR3, the DNA is TGTGCCAGCAGCTTGTCGAGCGGGAGGGTTCACGAGCAGTACTTC. It is translated as CASSLSSGRVHEQYF.

The genes are TRBV7-8 and TRBJ2-7; maybe TRBD1 (6 bases). The CDR3 loop spans 14 amino acids. The germline V and J ends were trimmed by 2 bases and 6 bases, with 14 bases remaining between them. Germline V CDR1 and CDR2: SGHVS, FQNEAQ. The CDR3 is CASSLRGIDGEQYV. Here the CDR3 DNA reads TGTGCCAGCAGCTTAAGGGGGATCGATGGCGAGCAGTACGTC.

This clonotype was recorded a few times. This chain joins TRBV20-1 and TRBJ2-3; D is undetermined. V shed 4 bases and J shed 6 bases, with 17 bases lying between them. Germline V gene lookup returns CDR1 DFQATT and CDR2 SNEGSKA (reference sequence). The length of the CDR3 is 14 residues. CDR3 protein: CSATRLHATDTQYF. The DNA of the CDR3 is TGCAGTGCTACTCGACTCCACGCCACGGATACGCAGTATTTT.